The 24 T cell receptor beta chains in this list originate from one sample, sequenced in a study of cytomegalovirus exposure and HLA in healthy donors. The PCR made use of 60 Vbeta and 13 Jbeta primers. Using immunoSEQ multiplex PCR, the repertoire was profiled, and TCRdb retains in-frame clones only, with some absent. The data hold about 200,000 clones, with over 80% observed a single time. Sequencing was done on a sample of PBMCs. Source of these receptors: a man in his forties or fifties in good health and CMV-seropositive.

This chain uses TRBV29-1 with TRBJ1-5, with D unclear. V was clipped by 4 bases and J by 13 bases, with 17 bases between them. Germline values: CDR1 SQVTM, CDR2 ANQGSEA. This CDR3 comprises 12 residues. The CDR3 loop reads CSVVGQEEEQHF. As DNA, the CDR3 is TGCAGCGTTGTGGGTCAAGAGGAGGAACAGCATTTT. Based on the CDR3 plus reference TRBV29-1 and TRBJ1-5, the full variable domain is SAVISQKPSRDICQRGTSLTIQCQVDSQVTMMFWYRQQPGQSLTLIATANQGSEATYESGFVIDKFPISRPNLTFSTLTVSNMSPEDSSIYLCSVVGQEEEQHFGDGTRLSIL.

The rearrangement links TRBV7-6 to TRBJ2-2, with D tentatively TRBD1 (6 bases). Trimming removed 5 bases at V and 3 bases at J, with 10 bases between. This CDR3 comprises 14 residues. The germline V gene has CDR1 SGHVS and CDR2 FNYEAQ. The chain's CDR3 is CASSATGYTGELFF. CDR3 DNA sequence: TGTGCCAGCAGCGCCACAGGGTACACCGGGGAGCTGTTTTTT.

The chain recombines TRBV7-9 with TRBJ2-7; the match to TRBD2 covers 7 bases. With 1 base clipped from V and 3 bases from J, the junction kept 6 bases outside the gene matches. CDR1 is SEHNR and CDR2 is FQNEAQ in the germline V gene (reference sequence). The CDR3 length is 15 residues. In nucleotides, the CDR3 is TGTGCCAGCAGCTTAGGGGAGGGTGGAGGCTACGAGCAGTACGTC. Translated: CASSLGEGGGYEQYV.

The CDR3 nucleotides read TGTGCCAGCAGCTACCCGGGGACCGGGGAGCTGTTTTTT. Amino acids: CASSYPGTGELFF. The chain links TRBV6-5 to TRBJ2-2; weak D call: TRBD2 (5 bases). Trimming removed 6 bases from V and 5 bases from J, with 10 bases in between. The CDR3 loop spans 13 amino acids. Germline V gene lookup returns CDR1 MNHEY and CDR2 SVGAGI.

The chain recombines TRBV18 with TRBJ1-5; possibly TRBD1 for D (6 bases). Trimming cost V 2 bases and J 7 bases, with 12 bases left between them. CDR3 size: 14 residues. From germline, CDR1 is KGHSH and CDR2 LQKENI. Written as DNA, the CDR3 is TGTGCCAGCTCACCATCAGGGGCCGCCCAGCCCCAGCATTTT. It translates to CASSPSGAAQPQHF. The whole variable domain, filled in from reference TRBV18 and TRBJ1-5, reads NAGVMQNPRHLVRRRGQEARLRCSPMKGHSHVYWYRQLPEEGLKFMVYLQKENIIDESGMPKERFSAEFPKEGPSILRIQQVVRGDSAAYFCASSPSGAAQPQHFGDGTRLSIL.

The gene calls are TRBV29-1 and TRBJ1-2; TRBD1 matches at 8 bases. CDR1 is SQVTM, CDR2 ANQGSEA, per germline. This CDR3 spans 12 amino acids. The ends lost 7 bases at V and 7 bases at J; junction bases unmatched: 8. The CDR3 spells CSGMTGDGGYTF. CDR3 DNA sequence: TGCAGCGGCATGACAGGGGATGGTGGCTACACCTTC.

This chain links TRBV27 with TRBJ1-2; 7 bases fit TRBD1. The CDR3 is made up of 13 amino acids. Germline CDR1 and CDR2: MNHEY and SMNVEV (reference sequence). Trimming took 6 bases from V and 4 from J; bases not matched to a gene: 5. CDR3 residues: CASSAGQIYGYTF. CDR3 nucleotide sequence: TGTGCCAGCAGCGCGGGACAGATCTATGGCTACACCTTC.

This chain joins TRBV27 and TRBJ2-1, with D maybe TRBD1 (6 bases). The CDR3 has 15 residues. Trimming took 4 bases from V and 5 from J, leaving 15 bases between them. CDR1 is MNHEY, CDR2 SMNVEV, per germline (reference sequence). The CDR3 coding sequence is TGTGCCAGCAGTTGGGGGCACAGGGACAACAATGAGCAGTTCTTC. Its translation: CASSWGHRDNNEQFF.

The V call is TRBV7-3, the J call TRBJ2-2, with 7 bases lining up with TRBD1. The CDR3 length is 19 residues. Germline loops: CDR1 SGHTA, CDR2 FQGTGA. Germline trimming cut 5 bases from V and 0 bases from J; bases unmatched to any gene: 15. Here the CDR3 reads CASSRRGGTKRTNTGELFF. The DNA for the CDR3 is TGTGCCAGCAGCCGAAGAGGGGGCACGAAGCGTACGAACACCGGGGAGCTGTTTTTT.

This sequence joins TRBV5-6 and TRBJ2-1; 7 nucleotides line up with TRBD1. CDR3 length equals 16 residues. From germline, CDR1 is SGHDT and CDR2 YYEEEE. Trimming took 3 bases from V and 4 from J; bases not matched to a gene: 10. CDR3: CASSSWDSMNYNEQFF. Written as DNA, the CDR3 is TGTGCCAGCAGCTCCTGGGACAGTATGAATTACAATGAGCAGTTCTTC.

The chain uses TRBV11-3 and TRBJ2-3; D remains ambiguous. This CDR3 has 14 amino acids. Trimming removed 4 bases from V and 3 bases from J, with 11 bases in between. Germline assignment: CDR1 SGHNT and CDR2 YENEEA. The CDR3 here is CASSSLGATDTQYF. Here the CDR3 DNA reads TGTGCCAGCAGCTCGCTAGGTGCGACAGATACGCAGTATTTT. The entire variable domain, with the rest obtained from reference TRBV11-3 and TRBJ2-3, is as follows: EAGVVQSPRYKIIEKKQPVAFWCNPISGHNTLYWYLQNLGQGPELLIRYENEEAVDDSQLPKDRFSAERLKGVDSTLKIQPAELGDSAVYLCASSSLGATDTQYFGPGTRLTVL.

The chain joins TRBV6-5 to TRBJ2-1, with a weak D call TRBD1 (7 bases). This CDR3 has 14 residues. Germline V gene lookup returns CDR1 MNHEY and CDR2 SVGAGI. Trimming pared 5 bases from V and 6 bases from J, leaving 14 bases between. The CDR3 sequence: CASSRGTALNEQFF. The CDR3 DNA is TGTGCCAGCAGTCGCGGGACAGCCCTCAATGAGCAGTTCTTC.

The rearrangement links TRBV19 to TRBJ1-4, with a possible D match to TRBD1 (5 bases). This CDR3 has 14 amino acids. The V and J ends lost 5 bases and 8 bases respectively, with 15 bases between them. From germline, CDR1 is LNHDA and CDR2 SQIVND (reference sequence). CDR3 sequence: CASSSDLEGEKLFF. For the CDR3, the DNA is TGTGCCAGTAGTTCCGACTTGGAGGGGGAAAAACTGTTTTTT. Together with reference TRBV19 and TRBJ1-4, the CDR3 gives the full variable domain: DGGITQSPKYLFRKEGQNVTLSCEQNLNHDAMYWYRQDPGQGLRLIYYSQIVNDFQKGDIAEGYSVSREKKESFPLTVTSAQKNPTAFYLCASSSDLEGEKLFFGSGTQLSVL.

The CDR3 region is CATSINRGRGYTF. The CDR3 nucleotides read TGTGCCACCAGCATCAACAGGGGTAGGGGCTACACCTTC. The rearrangement joins TRBV15 to TRBJ1-2; 7 bases align to TRBD1. Trimming at V came to 4 bases and at J to 8 bases, leaving 7 bases not matched to a gene. The CDR3 runs to 13 residues. The germline V gene has CDR1 LNHNV and CDR2 YYDKDF (reference sequence).

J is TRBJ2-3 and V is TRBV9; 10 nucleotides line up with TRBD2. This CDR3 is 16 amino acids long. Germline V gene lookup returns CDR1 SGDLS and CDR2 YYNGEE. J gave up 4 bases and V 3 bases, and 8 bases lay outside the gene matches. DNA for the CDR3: TGTGCCAGCAGCGCGTGGGGGCTAGCGGGAGCAGATACGCAGTATTTT. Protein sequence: CASSAWGLAGADTQYF.

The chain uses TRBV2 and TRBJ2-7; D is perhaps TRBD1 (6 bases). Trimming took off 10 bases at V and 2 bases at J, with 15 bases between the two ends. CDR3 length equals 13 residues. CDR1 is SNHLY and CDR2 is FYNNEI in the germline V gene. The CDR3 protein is CATVPGQPYEQYV. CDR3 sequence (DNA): TGTGCCACCGTTCCGGGACAACCCTACGAGCAGTACGTC.

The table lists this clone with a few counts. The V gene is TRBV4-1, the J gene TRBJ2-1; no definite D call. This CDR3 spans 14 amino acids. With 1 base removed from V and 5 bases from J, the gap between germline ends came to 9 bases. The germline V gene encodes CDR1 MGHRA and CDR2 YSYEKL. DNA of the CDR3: TGCGCCAGCAGCCAAGTCCCAGGTGACAATGAGCAGTTCTTC. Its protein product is CASSQVPGDNEQFF.

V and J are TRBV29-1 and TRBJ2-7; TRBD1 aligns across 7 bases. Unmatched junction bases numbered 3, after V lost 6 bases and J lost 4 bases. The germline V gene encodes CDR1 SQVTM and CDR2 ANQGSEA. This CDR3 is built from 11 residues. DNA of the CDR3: TGCAGCGTGCTACAGGGGTACGAGCAGTACTTC. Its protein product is CSVLQGYEQYF.

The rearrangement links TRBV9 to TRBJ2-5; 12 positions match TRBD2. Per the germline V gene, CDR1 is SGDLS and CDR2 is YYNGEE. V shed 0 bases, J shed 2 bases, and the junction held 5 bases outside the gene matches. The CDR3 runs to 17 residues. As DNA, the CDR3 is TGTGCCAGCAGCGTAGGGACTAGCGGGGCCTCACAAGAGACCCAGTACTTC. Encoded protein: CASSVGTSGASQETQYF.

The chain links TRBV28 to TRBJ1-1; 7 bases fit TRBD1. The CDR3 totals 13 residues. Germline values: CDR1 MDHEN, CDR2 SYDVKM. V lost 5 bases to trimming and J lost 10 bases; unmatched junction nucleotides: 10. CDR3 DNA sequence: TGTGCCAGCAGTACGGACAGGCGGCGATTAGCTTTCTTT. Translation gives CASSTDRRRLAFF.

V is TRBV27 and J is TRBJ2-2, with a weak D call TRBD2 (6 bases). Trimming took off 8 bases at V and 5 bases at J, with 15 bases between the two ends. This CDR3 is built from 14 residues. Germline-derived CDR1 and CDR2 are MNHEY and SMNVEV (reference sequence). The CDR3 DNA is TGTGCCAGCCGGTTTGGTGGAGGGACCGGGGAGCTGTTTTTT. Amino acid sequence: CASRFGGGTGELFF.

Written as DNA, the CDR3 is TGTGCCAGCAGCCTACCGACTAGCGGGAGTTCAGATACGCAGTATTTT. This encodes CASSLPTSGSSDTQYF. The V call is TRBV5-4, the J call TRBJ2-3; TRBD2 matches 12 bases. After removal of 4 bases from V and 4 bases from J, the junction contained 7 bases not matched to a gene. The CDR3 is 16 residues long. CDR1 and CDR2 (germline): SGHNT, YYREEE (reference sequence).

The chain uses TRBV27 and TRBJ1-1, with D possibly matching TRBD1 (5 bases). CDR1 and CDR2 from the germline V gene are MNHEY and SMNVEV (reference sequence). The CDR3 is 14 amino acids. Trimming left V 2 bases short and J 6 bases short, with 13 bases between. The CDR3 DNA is TGTGCCAGCAGTTTACTGGGGGGGGACTCTGAAGCTTTCTTT. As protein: CASSLLGGDSEAFF.

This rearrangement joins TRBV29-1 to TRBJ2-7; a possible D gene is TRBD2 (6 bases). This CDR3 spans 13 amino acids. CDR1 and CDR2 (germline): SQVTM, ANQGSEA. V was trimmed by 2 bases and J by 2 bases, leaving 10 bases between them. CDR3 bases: TGCAGCGTTGAATACGGGAGCGCCTACGAGCAGTACTTC. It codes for CSVEYGSAYEQYF.